This T cell receptor beta chain comes out of a study of blood T cell repertoires in COVID-19. Study-wide background: Specimens from acute and convalescent COVID-19 originated in the United States, Italy and Spain.

Measured with immunoSEQ multiplex PCR; TCRdb has only the in-frame clones, and not every one. The data hold 400,000 to 450,000 clones, with 88% observed a single time. This clone was picked up a small number of times. The germline gives CDR1 KGHSH, CDR2 LQKENI. This CDR3 is 16 amino acids long. The V and J ends lost 1 base and 0 bases, in that order; junction bases with no gene match: 5. The Seattle patients, enrolled during active infection, were followed longitudinally. This clonotype was obtained from a woman between 50 and 59 years old with COVID-19, enrolled during active disease. The chain carries TRBV18 and TRBJ1-2, with 7 nucleotides matching TRBD1. The sequenced sample consisted of peripheral blood. The CDR3 region is CASSPLSDRANYGYTF. The CDR3 DNA reads as TGTGCCAGCTCACCACTCTCAGACAGGGCTAACTATGGCTACACCTTC.